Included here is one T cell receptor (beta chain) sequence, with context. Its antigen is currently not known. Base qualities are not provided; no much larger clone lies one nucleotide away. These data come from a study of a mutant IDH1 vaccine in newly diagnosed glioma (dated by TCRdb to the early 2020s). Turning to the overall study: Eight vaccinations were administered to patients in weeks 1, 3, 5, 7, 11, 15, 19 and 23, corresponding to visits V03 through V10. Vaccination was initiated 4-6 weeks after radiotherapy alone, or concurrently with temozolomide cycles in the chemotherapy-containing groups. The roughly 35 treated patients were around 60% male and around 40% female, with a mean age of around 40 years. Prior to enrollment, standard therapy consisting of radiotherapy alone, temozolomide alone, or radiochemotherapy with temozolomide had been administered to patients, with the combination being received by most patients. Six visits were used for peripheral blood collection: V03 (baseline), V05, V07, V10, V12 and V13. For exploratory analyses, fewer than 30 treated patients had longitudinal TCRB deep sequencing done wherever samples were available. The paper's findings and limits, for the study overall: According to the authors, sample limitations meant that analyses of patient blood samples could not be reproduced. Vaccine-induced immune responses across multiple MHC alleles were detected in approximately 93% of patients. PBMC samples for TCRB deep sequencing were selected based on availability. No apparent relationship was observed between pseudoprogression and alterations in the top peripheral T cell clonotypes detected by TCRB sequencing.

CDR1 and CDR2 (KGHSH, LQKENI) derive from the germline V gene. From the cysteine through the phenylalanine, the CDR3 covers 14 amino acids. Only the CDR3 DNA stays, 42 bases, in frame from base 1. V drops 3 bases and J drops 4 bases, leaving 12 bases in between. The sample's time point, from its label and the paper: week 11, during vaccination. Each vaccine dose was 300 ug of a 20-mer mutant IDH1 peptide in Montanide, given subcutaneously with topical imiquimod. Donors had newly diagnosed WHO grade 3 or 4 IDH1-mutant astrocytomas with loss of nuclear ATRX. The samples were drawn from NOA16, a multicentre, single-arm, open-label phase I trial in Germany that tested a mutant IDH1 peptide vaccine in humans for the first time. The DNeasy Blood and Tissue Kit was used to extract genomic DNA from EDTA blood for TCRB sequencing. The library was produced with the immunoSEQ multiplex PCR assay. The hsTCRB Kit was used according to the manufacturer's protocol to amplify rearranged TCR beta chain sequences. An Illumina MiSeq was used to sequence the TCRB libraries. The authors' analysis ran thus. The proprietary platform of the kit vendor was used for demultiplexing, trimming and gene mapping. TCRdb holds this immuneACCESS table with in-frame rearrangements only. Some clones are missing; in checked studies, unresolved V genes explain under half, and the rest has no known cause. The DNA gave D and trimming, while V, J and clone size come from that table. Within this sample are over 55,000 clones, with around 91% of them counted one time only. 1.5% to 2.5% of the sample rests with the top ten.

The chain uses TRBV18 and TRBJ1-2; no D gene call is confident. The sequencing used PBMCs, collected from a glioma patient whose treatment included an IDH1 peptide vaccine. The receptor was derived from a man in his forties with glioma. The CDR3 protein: CASSPSVEGYGYTF. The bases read TGTGCCAGCTCACCCTCCGTGGAGGGCTATGGCTACACCTTC. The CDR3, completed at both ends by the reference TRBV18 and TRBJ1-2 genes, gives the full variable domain NAGVMQNPRHLVRRRGQEARLRCSPMKGHSHVYWYRQLPEEGLKFMVYLQKENIIDESGMPKERFSAEFPKEGPSILRIQQVVRGDSAAYFCASSPSVEGYGYTFGSGTRLTVV.